This T cell receptor beta chain originates from a study of blood T cells in healthy people across ages (dated by TCRdb to 2013 to 2016). Concerning the study at large: In model experiments, roughly one uniquely barcoded TCR beta cDNA molecule per two T cells was captured by template switching. Using deep sequencing normalized with unique cDNA molecular identifiers, the study measured how TCR beta repertoire diversity changes with age. The donors were divided into four age groups: young (average approximately 15 years), middle-aged (around 41), aged (about 56) and long-lived (roughly 86). Donors of different ages were randomly distributed across sequencing lanes to avoid experimental bias. The study analyzed two additional independent replicas of 1 million unique cDNA reads from the same blood draw for two donors, one aged 18 to 30 and one aged 80 or older.

Libraries were made using 5' RACE. The sequencer was an Illumina HiSeq 2500. A second roughly 7 to 12 cycle PCR used a sample-barcoded 5' primer and a J-beta primer mix. Each TCR beta cDNA molecule received a unique molecular identifier from a template-switch 5' adaptor carrying 12 random nucleotides. At least 2.5 million CDR3-containing paired-end reads were obtained from each sample. All of the RNA was converted into first-strand cDNA using the Mint cDNA synthesis kit, with a TRBC-specific oligonucleotide serving as the primer. Following uracil-DNA glycosylase treatment, a first 18-cycle PCR with universal primers M1SS and BC2_uni_R was performed on all cDNA. In the source study's methods: Normalization of each sample was performed by random selection of 1 million high-quality reads, each carrying a distinct molecular identifier. Instead of being binned into consensus sequences, reads with shared molecular identifiers were discarded. MiTCR, set to a Q25 quality threshold and the strictest error-elimination algorithm, was used for CDR3 identification, clonotype clustering and error correction. Lower-bound total TCR beta diversity was estimated with a nonparametric unseen species model using Euler transformation. The public reads were quality trimmed at Q25 with fastp and then assembled into clones with MiXCR by TCRdb, keeping productive beta chains. Every entry covers one CDR3 protein and lists the most common genes and DNA from its rows. The V and J calls were not made by the authors but by TCRdb's processing. In all, the sample holds hundreds of thousands of distinct CDR3 sequences, and around 21% of those were seen once. Approximately 3.6% of the sample goes to the ten largest clones.

The paper's findings and limits, for the study overall: As age increased, observed TCR beta diversity per million T cells dropped in a roughly linear way, and a significant reduction was already evident by age around 41. Estimates of total diversity based on one million sequenced T cells were considered lower bounds and underestimates. Because donor CMV infection status was unknown, age-related changes in expanded clonotypes were potentially confounded. There was a strong correlation between observed TCR beta diversity and the percentage of naive T cells measured by flow cytometry. The long-lived group showed more naive CD4+ T cells, fewer expanded clones and increased TCR diversity than the aged group, suggesting age selection. Bulk unsorted PBMC profiling prevented conclusive comparison of naive and antigen-experienced compartments.

The donors were 40 or so Caucasian individuals from Russia, aged about 6 to 95 years, who were systemically healthy. Each donor gave around 9.5 milliliters of peripheral blood, collected into EDTA-treated Vacutainer tubes. Ficoll-Paque density-gradient centrifugation was used to isolate PBMCs, with at least 7 million obtained per sample. Total RNA was extracted from PBMCs with Trizol reagent, with at least 6 micrograms obtained per sample. The percentages of naive CD45RAhigh/CD27high T cells were determined by flow cytometry on a PBMC aliquot from every donor. Trimming at the junction amounts to 1 base on V and 1 base on J, and the germline ends lie 8 bases apart. CDR1 and CDR2 are drawn from the germline V gene: LGHNA, YNFKEQ. From cysteine to phenylalanine, the CDR3 is 15 amino acids long. Only the CDR3 portion is preserved as DNA: 45 bases, with reading frame beginning at the first base. Regarding this clonotype: Its antigen remains unidentified. No much larger clone exists at a distance of one base, and base qualities are not known.

The chain links TRBV4-2 with TRBJ1-5, with no confident D gene call. Sequencing used blood. This receptor was obtained from a man aged 65-85 years in good health. The CDR3 region: CASSQGDYSNQPQHF. In nucleotide form, the sequence is TGTGCCAGCAGCCAAGGGGATTACAGCAATCAGCCCCAGCATTTT.